This T cell receptor (beta chain) was identified during a study of blood T cell repertoires in COVID-19. Looking at the study overall: COVID-19 samples, acute and convalescent, were from the United States, Italy and Spain.

Per germline, CDR1 MNHEY and CDR2 SVGAGI. Trimming took off 6 bases at V and 4 bases at J, with 9 bases between the two ends. CDR3 length equals 12 residues. Profiled with immunoSEQ multiplex PCR; TCRdb holds only in-frame clones, not every one. Of some 50,000 clones listed, 75% to 90% were seen once; the top ten hold about 15%. This clonotype originated in a human donor in a cohort sampled during active COVID-19. The donor label of this sample is uncertain. Material: peripheral blood. The chain employs TRBV6-5 and TRBJ1-2; the D gene is possibly TRBD1 (6 bases). The DNA of the CDR3 is TGTGCCAGCAGAGGACAGCCCTATGGCTACACCTTC. It translates to CASRGQPYGYTF.